Sequencing of this T cell receptor beta chain was carried out in a study of blood T cell repertoires in COVID-19. At the level of the study: Specimens from acute and convalescent COVID-19 originated in the United States, Italy and Spain. Sample material is recorded as cDNA or gDNA derived from T cells, B-cell-depleted T cells, or PBMCs.

Authors' methods: Estimation of nucleated cell counts relied on the amplification of reference gene primers. TCRdb keeps only in-frame clones here, not all; method: immunoSEQ multiplex PCR. D and trimming were read from the DNA, whereas the V and J calls and clone size are those reported in that table. The data hold roughly 350,000 clones, with around nine tenths observed a single time. Looked up from germline, CDR1 is SNHLY and CDR2 is FYNNEI. Trimming left V 7 bases short and J 9 bases short, with 13 bases between. The CDR3 is 12 amino acids. The genes are TRBV2 and TRBJ2-1, with a tentative D call TRBD2 (6 bases). The sample comprised peripheral blood. This TCR was sampled from a woman younger than 35 who had recovered from COVID-19. The CDR3, as DNA: TGTGCCAGCAAGGAGGGAGTGGGTGAGCAGTTCTTC. As protein: CASKEGVGEQFF.